Listed below are T cell receptor beta chains from one sample, sequenced in a study of T cell responses to AZD1222 COVID-19 vaccine. Profiling relied on immunoSEQ multiplex PCR, and the TCRdb table lists in-frame clones only, not all of them. Of more than 100,000 clones in the sample, around 87% were seen once. The sample was peripheral blood, taken on day 0 of AZD1222 vaccination. The receptor source for this set is an adult in good health. CDR3s include the opening cysteine and the closing phenylalanine or tryptophan. Fields, in order: D gene, CDR3 length, clone size, V gene, J gene, CDR3 protein, CDR3 DNA. The D gene is left open where the match is weak. Clone size is not always given. Where it is, it says once, few, many or a class for expanded clones.

D gene: .; CDR3 length: 14; clone size: .; V gene: TRBV6-1; J gene: TRBJ1-1; CDR3 protein: CASSEWIRGTEAFF; CDR3 DNA: TGTGCCAGCAGTGAATGGATCAGGGGCACTGAAGCTTTCTTT
D gene: .; CDR3 length: 12; clone size: .; V gene: TRBV19; J gene: TRBJ2-7; CDR3 protein: CASSDSPYEQYF; CDR3 DNA: TGTGCCAGTAGTGACTCCCCCTACGAGCAGTACTTC
D gene: .; CDR3 length: 15; clone size: .; V gene: TRBV4-3; J gene: TRBJ1-2; CDR3 protein: CASSPDSTAFQGYTF; CDR3 DNA: TGCGCCAGCAGCCCGGACTCGACAGCCTTCCAGGGCTACACCTTC
D gene: .; CDR3 length: 14; clone size: .; V gene: TRBV6-1; J gene: TRBJ1-2; CDR3 protein: CASSEVRLTGGYTF; CDR3 DNA: TGTGCCAGCAGTGAAGTCCGACTAACGGGTGGCTACACCTTC
D gene: .; CDR3 length: 12; clone size: .; V gene: TRBV6-6; J gene: TRBJ2-7; CDR3 protein: CASSTQGFEQYF; CDR3 DNA: TGTGCCAGCAGTACTCAGGGGTTCGAGCAGTACTTC
D gene: .; CDR3 length: 12; clone size: few; V gene: TRBV7-9; J gene: TRBJ2-7; CDR3 protein: CASSFEGYEQYF; CDR3 DNA: TGTGCCAGCAGCTTTGAAGGATACGAGCAGTACTTC
D gene: TRBD2; CDR3 length: 16; clone size: .; V gene: TRBV7-9; J gene: TRBJ2-2; CDR3 protein: CASSLGRAWYTGELFF; CDR3 DNA: TGTGCCAGCAGCCTGGGGAGGGCTTGGTACACCGGGGAGCTGTTTTTT
D gene: .; CDR3 length: 15; clone size: .; V gene: TRBV18; J gene: TRBJ1-5; CDR3 protein: CASSRRAERNQPQHF; CDR3 DNA: TGTGCCAGCTCTCGTAGGGCGGAACGCAATCAGCCCCAGCATTTT
D gene: TRBD1; CDR3 length: 15; clone size: .; V gene: TRBV19; J gene: TRBJ1-4; CDR3 protein: CASSFNRDSREKLFF; CDR3 DNA: TGTGCCAGTAGTTTCAACCGGGACAGCCGTGAAAAACTGTTTTTT
D gene: TRBD2; CDR3 length: 13; clone size: .; V gene: TRBV5-1; J gene: TRBJ2-7; CDR3 protein: CASSSGRGDEQYF; CDR3 DNA: TGCGCCAGCAGCAGCGGGAGGGGAGACGAGCAGTACTTC
D gene: .; CDR3 length: 15; clone size: .; V gene: TRBV6-1; J gene: TRBJ1-5; CDR3 protein: CASSEGGSRNQPQHF; CDR3 DNA: TGTGCCAGCAGTGAAGGGGGTAGTAGGAATCAGCCCCAGCATTTT